These T cell receptor beta chains were read from a single sample in a study of blood T cell dynamics during melanoma immunotherapy. Measured with immunoSEQ multiplex PCR; TCRdb has only the in-frame clones, and not every one. The sample has 3,000 to 3,500 clones; roughly 96% are singletons. Sample: effector memory CD8+ T cells from blood, taken from a patient treated with checkpoint blockade. These receptors were collected from a human donor with melanoma. The CDR3 runs from the conserved cysteine through the conserved F or W.

>TRBV28|TRBJ2-7
CASSLPKTSGRLALYEQYF
>TRBV21-1|TRBJ2-2
CASSKRRAKTGELFF
>TRBV5-4|TRBJ1-1
CASSLVQGFSNTEAFF
>TRBV7-6|TRBJ2-2
CASSFRTENTGELFF
>TRBV27|TRBJ1-6
CASSHGGAVYSPLHF
>TRBV20-1|TRBJ1-4
CSAVSGEKLFF
>TRBV4-1|TRBJ2-2
CASSQDLREGRAGELFF
>TRBV28|TRBJ2-5
CASSSGLAAQETQYF
>TRBV28|TRBJ1-5
CASSLGQPQHF
>TRBV5-1|TRBJ1-4
CASQEGTAWGEKLFF
>TRBV7-2|TRBJ1-3
CASSVNIYPGNTIYF
>TRBV4-3|TRBJ2-3
CASSAADSRTDTQYF
>TRBV10-3|TRBJ1-4
CAISPGSYNEKLFF
>TRBV2|TRBJ1-6
CASSEASLRSPLHF
>TRBV15|TRBJ2-1
CATSRGGRDEQFF
>TRBV7-2|TRBJ2-7
CASSPTGVEQYF
>TRBV27|TRBJ1-1
CASSLSGTGNTEAFF
>TRBV7-2|TRBJ2-7
CASSLVDSPAYEQYF
>TRBV2|TRBJ2-5
CASSEILAGAAHTGTQYF
>TRBV15|TRBJ2-3
CATSGGTPRTDTQYF
>TRBV7-9|TRBJ1-1
CASSTELNTEAFF
>TRBV27|TRBJ2-7
CASSYGVIGDEQYF
>TRBV6-5|TRBJ1-2
CASSFRGRNYGYTF
>TRBV18|TRBJ2-7
CASSGTGEQYF
>TRBV9|TRBJ2-3
CASSVVPVALAGEEDTQYF
>TRBV28|TRBJ2-1
CASSFVTSNNEQFF
>TRBV4-3|TRBJ2-1
CASSQDKGLATYNEQFF
>TRBV7-6|TRBJ1-4
CASSAGTENEKLFF
>TRBV11-3|TRBJ2-7
CASGPRQSSYEQYF
>TRBV9|TRBJ2-5
CASSLPGETQYF
>TRBV4-3|TRBJ2-3
CASSQGDTPDTQYF
>TRBV30|TRBJ2-7
CAWSGLAGVPSYEQYF
>TRBV28|TRBJ2-7
CASSLATDPYEQYF
>TRBV9|TRBJ2-7
CASSVGGGRSYEQYF
>TRBV25-1|TRBJ1-3
CASYSGRNSGNTIYF
>TRBV4-1|TRBJ2-1
CASSLRTYNEQFF
>TRBV27|TRBJ2-7
CASSSDLSSYEQYF
>TRBV5-5|TRBJ2-2
CASSPRDSGTGELFF
>TRBV27|TRBJ2-7
CASSFIAGGITYEQYF
>TRBV2|TRBJ2-3
CASRSPLWTDSTDTQYF
>TRBV4-1|TRBJ2-5
CASSYGALGETQYF
>TRBV27|TRBJ2-5
CASSGGQGKETQYF
>TRBV28|TRBJ1-1
CASSFYEEGLNTEAFF
>TRBV5-1|TRBJ2-1
CASSLRAVGSSYNEQFF
>TRBV27|TRBJ1-5
CASSFGRTNQPQHF
>TRBV15|TRBJ1-5
CATSSGTVYSNQPQHF
>TRBV7-6|TRBJ1-1
CASSQLTGTVGTEAFF
>TRBV2|TRBJ1-5
CASSEKWASNQPQHF
>TRBV2|TRBJ2-1
CASSGWVQFF
>TRBV7-8|TRBJ2-1
CASSLASLADNEQFF
>TRBV29-1|TRBJ2-5
CSVGGGRYQETQYF
>TRBV2|TRBJ2-1
CASSEFTSGAYNEQFF